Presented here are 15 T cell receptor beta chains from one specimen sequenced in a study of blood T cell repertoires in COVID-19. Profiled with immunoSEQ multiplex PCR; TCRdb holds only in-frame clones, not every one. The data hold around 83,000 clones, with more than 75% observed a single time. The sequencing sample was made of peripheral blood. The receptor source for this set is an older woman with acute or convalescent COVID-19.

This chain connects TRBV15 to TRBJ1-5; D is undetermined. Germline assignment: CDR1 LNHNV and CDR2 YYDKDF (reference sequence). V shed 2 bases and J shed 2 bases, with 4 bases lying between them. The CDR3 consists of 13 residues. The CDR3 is CATSRQGNQPQHF. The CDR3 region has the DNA TGTGCCACCAGCAGACAGGGCAATCAGCCCCAGCATTTT. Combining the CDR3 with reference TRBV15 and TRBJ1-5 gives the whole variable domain DAMVIQNPRYQVTQFGKPVTLSCSQTLNHNVMYWYQQKSSQAPKLLFHYYDKDFNNEADTPDNFQSRRPNTSFCFLDIRSPGLGDTAMYLCATSRQGNQPQHFGDGTRLSIL.

CDR3 loop: CATSRDREGGWGYTF. The CDR3 nucleotides are TGTGCCACCAGCAGAGATCGGGAAGGGGGTTGGGGCTACACCTTC. The chain carries TRBV15 and TRBJ1-2; the D gene is possibly TRBD1 (6 bases). The CDR3 loop spans 15 amino acids. CDR1 LNHNV and CDR2 YYDKDF come from the germline V gene (reference sequence). Trimming removed 0 bases at V and 8 bases at J, with 16 bases between.

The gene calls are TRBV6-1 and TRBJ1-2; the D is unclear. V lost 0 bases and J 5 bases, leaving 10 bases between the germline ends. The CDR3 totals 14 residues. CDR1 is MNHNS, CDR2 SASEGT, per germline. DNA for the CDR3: TGTGCCAGCAGTGAAGCGCCCACGGGGTATGGCTACACCTTC. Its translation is CASSEAPTGYGYTF.

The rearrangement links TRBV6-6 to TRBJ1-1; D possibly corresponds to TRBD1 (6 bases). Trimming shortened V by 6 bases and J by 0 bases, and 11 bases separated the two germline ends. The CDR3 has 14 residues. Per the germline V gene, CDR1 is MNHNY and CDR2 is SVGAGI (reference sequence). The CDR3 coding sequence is TGTGCCAGCAGACGACAGGTAATGAACACTGAAGCTTTCTTT. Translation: CASRRQVMNTEAFF.

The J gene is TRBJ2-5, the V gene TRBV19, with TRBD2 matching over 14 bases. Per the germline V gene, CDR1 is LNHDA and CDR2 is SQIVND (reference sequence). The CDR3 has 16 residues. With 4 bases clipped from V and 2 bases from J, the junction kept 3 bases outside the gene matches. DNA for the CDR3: TGTGCCAGTAGTACCGGACTAGCGGGAGGTCAAGAGACCCAGTACTTC. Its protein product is CASSTGLAGGQETQYF. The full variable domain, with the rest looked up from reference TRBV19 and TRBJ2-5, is DGGITQSPKYLFRKEGQNVTLSCEQNLNHDAMYWYRQDPGQGLRLIYYSQIVNDFQKGDIAEGYSVSREKKESFPLTVTSAQKNPTAFYLCASSTGLAGGQETQYFGPGTRLLVL.

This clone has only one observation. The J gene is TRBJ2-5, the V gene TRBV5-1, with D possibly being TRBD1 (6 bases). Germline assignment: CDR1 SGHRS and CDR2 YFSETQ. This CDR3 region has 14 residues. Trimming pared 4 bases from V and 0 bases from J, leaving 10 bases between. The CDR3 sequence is CASSPGQHQETQYF. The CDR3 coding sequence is TGCGCCAGCAGCCCCGGACAGCACCAAGAGACCCAGTACTTC.

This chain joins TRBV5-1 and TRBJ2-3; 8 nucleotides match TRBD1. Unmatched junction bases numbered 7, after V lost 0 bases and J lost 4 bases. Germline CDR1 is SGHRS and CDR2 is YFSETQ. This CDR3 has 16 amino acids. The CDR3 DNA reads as TGCGCCAGCAGCTTGGCCTTGGACAGGGACGCAGATACGCAGTATTTT. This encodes CASSLALDRDADTQYF.

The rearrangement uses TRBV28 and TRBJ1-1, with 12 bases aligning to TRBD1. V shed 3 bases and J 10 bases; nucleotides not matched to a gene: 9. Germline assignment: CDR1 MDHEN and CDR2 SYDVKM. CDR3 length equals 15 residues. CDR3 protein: CASSLGGQGAIGAFF. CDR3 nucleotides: TGTGCCAGCAGTTTGGGGGGACAGGGGGCGATTGGAGCTTTCTTT.

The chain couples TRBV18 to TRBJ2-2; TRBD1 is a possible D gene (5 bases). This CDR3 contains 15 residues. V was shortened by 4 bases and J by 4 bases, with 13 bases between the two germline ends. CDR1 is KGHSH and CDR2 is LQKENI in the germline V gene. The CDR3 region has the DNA TGTGCCAGCTCACTCGACAGAACCGGCACCGGGGAGCTGTTTTTT. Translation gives CASSLDRTGTGELFF.

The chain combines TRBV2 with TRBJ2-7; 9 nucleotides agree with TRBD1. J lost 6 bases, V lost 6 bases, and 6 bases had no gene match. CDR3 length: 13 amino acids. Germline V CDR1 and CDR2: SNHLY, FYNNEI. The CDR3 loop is CASSGTGNGEQYV. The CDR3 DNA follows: TGTGCCAGCAGCGGGACAGGGAACGGCGAGCAGTACGTC.

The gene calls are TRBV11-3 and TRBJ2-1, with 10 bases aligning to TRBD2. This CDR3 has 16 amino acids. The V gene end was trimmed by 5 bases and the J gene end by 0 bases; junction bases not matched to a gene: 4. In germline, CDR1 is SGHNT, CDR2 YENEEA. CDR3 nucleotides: TGTGCCAGCAGCCCGTCTAGCGGGAGCTCCTACAATGAGCAGTTCTTC. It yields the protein CASSPSSGSSYNEQFF. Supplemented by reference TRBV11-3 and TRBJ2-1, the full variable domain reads EAGVVQSPRYKIIEKKQPVAFWCNPISGHNTLYWYLQNLGQGPELLIRYENEEAVDDSQLPKDRFSAERLKGVDSTLKIQPAELGDSAVYLCASSPSSGSSYNEQFFGPGTRLTVL.

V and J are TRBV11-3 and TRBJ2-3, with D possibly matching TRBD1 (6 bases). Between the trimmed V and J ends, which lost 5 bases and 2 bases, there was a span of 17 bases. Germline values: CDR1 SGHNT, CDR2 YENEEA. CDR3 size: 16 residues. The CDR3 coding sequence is TGTGCCAGCAGCCGAGCTGTTGCAGGGGCCACAGATACGCAGTATTTT. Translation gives CASSRAVAGATDTQYF.

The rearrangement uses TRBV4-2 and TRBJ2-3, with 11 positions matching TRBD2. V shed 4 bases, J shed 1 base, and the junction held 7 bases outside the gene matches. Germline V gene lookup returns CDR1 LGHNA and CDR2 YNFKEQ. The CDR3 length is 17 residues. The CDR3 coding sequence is TGTGCCAGCAGCCGGGACGGGACTAGCGGAGGCACAGATACGCAGTATTTT. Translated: CASSRDGTSGGTDTQYF.

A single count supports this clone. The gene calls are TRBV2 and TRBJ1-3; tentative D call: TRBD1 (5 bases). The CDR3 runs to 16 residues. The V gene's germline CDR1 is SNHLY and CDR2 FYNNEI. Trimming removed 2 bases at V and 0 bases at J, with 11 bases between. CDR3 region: CASSEQGLGSGNTIYF. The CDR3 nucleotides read TGTGCCAGCAGTGAACAGGGCCTCGGCTCTGGAAACACCATATATTTT.

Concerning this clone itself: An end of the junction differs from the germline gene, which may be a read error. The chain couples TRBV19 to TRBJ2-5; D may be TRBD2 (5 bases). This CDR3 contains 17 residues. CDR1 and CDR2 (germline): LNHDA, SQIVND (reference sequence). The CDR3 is CASSSGRRSGSQEAQYF. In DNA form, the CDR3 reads TGTGCCAGTAGCTCAGGACGGAGGTCAGGCTCCCAAGAGGCCCAGTACTTC.